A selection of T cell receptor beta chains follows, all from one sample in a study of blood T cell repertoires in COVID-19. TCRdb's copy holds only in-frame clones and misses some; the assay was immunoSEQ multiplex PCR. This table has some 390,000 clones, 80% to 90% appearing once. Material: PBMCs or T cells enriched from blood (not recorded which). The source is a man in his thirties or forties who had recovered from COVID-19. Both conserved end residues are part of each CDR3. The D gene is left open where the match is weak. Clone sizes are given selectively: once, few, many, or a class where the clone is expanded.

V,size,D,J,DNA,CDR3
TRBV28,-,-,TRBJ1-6,TGTGCCTCAACAAGCGGCTCCTATAATTCACCCCTCCACTTT,CASTSGSYNSPLHF
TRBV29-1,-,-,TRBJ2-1,TGCAGCGTTGAAAAGGAGGGGACGAGCTCCTACAATGAGCAGTTCTTC,CSVEKEGTSSYNEQFF
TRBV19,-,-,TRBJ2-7,TGTGCCAGTGCTGAGATCCTCTCCTACGAGCAGTACTTC,CASAEILSYEQYF
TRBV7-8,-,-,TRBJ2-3,TGTGCCAGCAGCTTAGGGCGGGGACTCACAGATACGCAGTATTTT,CASSLGRGLTDTQYF
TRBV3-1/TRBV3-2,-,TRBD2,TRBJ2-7,TGTGCCAGCAGCCCGTCGGGGGGTTCCTCCTACGAGCAGTACTTC,CASSPSGGSSYEQYF
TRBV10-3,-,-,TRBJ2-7,TGTGCCATCAGTGATAAACAGGGAAGTAACTACGAGCAGTACTTC,CAISDKQGSNYEQYF
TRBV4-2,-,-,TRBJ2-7,TGTGCCAGCAGCCTAAACGAGGCCTACGAGCAGTACTTC,CASSLNEAYEQYF
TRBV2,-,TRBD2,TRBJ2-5,TGTGCCAGTACTAGCGGGAGACCAGAGACCCAGTACTTC,CASTSGRPETQYF
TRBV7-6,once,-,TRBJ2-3,TGTGCCAGCAGCTTAATTGGGGGCTGGTCAGATACGCAGTATTTT,CASSLIGGWSDTQYF
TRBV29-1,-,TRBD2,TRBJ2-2,TGCAGCGTAATGAGTGGGACTAGCGGCAACACCGGGGAGCTGTTTTTT,CSVMSGTSGNTGELFF
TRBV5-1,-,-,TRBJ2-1,TGCGCCAGCAGCGCTGGGGCTATCAGGGCCAATGAGCAGTTCTTC,CASSAGAIRANEQFF
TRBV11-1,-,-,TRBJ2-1,TGTGCCAGCAGCTACAAGGGAGCGGCCCTATACAATGAGCAGTTCTTC,CASSYKGAALYNEQFF
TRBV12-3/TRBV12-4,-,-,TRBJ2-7,TGTGCCAGCAGTCGTGGACAGTTTGACGAGCAGTACTTC,CASSRGQFDEQYF
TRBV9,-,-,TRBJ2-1,TGTGCCAGCAGCGTAGAGGCTGCTTTCCCGCGAGGTTCTGAGCAGTTCTTC,CASSVEAAFPRGSEQFF
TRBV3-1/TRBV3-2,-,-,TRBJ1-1,TGTGCCAGCAGCCAAGAGGGCTTGAACACTGAAGCTTTCTTT,CASSQEGLNTEAFF
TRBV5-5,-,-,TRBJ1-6,TGTGCCAGCAGCTTGCAGGCAACCGGCTATAATTCACCCCTCCACTTT,CASSLQATGYNSPLHF
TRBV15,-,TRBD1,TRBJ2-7,TGTGCCACCAGCAGGGACGACAGGGGGCGGCGCGAGCAGTACTTC,CATSRDDRGRREQYF
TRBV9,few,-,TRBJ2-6,TGTGCCAGCAGCGTAGAGGGGACTGGGGCCAACGTCCTGACTTTC,CASSVEGTGANVLTF
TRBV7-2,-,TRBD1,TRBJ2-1,TGTGCCAGCAGCATCCGACAGGGTGACTACAATGAGCAGTTCTTC,CASSIRQGDYNEQFF
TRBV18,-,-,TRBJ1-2,TGTGCCAGCTCACCAACCTTTGAGGTGCGAAACTATGGCTACACCTTC,CASSPTFEVRNYGYTF
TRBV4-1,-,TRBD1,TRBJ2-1,TGCGCCAGCAGCCACCGGGACAGGGTCGATGAGCAGTTCTTC,CASSHRDRVDEQFF
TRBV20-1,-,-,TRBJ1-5,TGCAGTGCTAGTTTTAATACGGGTGGCAATCAGCCCCAGCATTTT,CSASFNTGGNQPQHF
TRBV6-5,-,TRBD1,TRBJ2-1,TGTGCCAGCACTAAACCGGGACAGGGCCACAATGAGCAGTTCTTC,CASTKPGQGHNEQFF
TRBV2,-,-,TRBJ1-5,TGTGCCAGCCGCCGGGAAAACAATCAGCCCCAGCATTTT,CASRRENNQPQHF
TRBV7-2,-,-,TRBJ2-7,TGTGCCAGCAGCTTAGCGCAGGGGATAGGACACTACGAGCAGTACTTC,CASSLAQGIGHYEQYF
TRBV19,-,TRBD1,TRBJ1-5,TGTGCCAGTAGTACAAGACAGGGTAAGGGCAATCAGCCCCAGCATTTT,CASSTRQGKGNQPQHF
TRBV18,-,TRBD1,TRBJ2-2,TGTGCCAGCTCTCAACAGGGGACCGGGGAGCTGTTTTTT,CASSQQGTGELFF
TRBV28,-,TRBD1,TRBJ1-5,TGTGCCAGCAGGACCGCAGGGGGTGGAAGCAATCAGCCCCAGCATTTT,CASRTAGGGSNQPQHF
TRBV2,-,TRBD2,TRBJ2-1,TGTGCCAGCAGTGTGGGGACTAGCGGGAAGCAGTTCTTC,CASSVGTSGKQFF
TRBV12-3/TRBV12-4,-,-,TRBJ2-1,TGTGCCAGCAGCCTAGCTAGTTTCAATGAGCAGTTCTTC,CASSLASFNEQFF
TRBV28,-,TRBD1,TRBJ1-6,TGTGCCAGCAGTTATGGGACAGAAAGAAAACCCCTCCACTTT,CASSYGTERKPLHF
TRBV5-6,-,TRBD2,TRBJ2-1,TGTGCCAGCAGCTTTGGGACTAGCTCCTACAATGAGCAGTTCTTC,CASSFGTSSYNEQFF
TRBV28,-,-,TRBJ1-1,TGTGCCAGCAGTTCTACAGGAGCGGGCGAGGTAGAAGCTTTCTTT,CASSSTGAGEVEAFF
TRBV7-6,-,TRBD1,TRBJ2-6,TGTGCCAGCAGCTTAGGGGCAGGGGGCATCTCTGGGGCCAACGTCCTGACTTTC,CASSLGAGGISGANVLTF
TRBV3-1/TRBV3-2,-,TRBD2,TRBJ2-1,TGTGCCAGCAGCCAAGCCGAGACTAGCGGGAGCCACAATGAGCAGTTCTTC,CASSQAETSGSHNEQFF
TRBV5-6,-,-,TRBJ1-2,TGTGCCAGCAGCTTGACTCGTAGCTATGGCTACACCTTC,CASSLTRSYGYTF
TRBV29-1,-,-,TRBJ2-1,TGCAGCGTTGACTTGCGGGAAAATGAGCAGTTCTTC,CSVDLRENEQFF
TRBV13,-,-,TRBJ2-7,TGTGCCAGCAGCTTAACAGGTCGGGACGAGCAGTACTTC,CASSLTGRDEQYF
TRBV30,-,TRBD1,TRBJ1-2,TGTGCCTGGACCCGACAGGGGGCTGGCTATGGCTACACCTTC,CAWTRQGAGYGYTF
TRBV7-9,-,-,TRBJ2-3,TGTGCCAGCAGCCGGGACACAGATACGCAGTATTTT,CASSRDTDTQYF
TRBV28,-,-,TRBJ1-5,TGTGCCAGCAGTCCACCCGGGACATGGCGCAATCAGCCCCAGCATTTT,CASSPPGTWRNQPQHF
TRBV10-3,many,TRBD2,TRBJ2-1,TGTGCCATCAGTATTAGTAGCGGGGGCCTCACCTACAATGAGCAGTTCTTC,CAISISSGGLTYNEQFF
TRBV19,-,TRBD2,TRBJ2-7,TGTGCCAGTAGTATGGTCCTAGCGGGTGGCTACGAGCAGTACTTC,CASSMVLAGGYEQYF
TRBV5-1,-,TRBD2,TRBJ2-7,TGCGCCAGCAGCTTCACCCCTAGCGGGGGCAGCTCCTACGAGCAGTACTTC,CASSFTPSGGSSYEQYF
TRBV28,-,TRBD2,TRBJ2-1,TGTGCCAGCAGTTTACTTGGACTAGCGGGAACTGAGCAGTTCTTC,CASSLLGLAGTEQFF